Listed below are T cell receptor beta chains from one sample, sequenced in a study of shared clonotypes between healthy human individuals. Repertoires were generated with immunoSEQ multiplex PCR, while TCRdb's copy carries only in-frame clones and drops some. This sample has roughly 2 million clones, with 85% to 95% found just once. The sequencing input was naive CD4+ T cells sorted from blood. The receptors were gathered from a man younger than 30 in good health. Each CDR3 is given with its conserved first and last residue. A D gene is named only where the DNA matches it firmly. Rows give clone size only sometimes, using once, few, many, or a class for an expanded clone.

J gene | clone size | V gene | D gene | CDR3 protein | CDR3 DNA
TRBJ1-5 | . | TRBV7-2 | . | CASSLVIGSNQPQHF | TGTGCCAGCAGCTTAGTTATCGGTAGCAATCAGCCCCAGCATTTT
TRBJ1-4 | . | TRBV25-1 | TRBD1 | CASSAPGQGYEKLFF | TGTGCCAGCAGTGCCCCCGGACAGGGATATGAAAAACTGTTTTTT
TRBJ1-1 | many | TRBV28 | . | CASLNSGVRTEAFF | TGTGCCAGCCTAAATTCAGGGGTGAGGACTGAAGCTTTCTTT
TRBJ2-2 | . | TRBV2 | . | CASSENGANTGELFF | TGTGCCAGCAGTGAAAACGGGGCGAACACCGGGGAGCTGTTTTTT
TRBJ1-4 | . | TRBV11-2 | TRBD1 | CASSFTTGTGGREKLFF | TGTGCCAGCAGCTTTACAACCGGGACAGGGGGCAGAGAAAAACTGTTTTTT
TRBJ2-3 | . | TRBV6-1 | TRBD2 | CATLAGGTDTQYF | TGTGCCACCCTAGCGGGGGGCACAGATACGCAGTATTTT
TRBJ2-3 | . | TRBV5-1 | . | CASSLEEGAYARSTDTQYF | TGCGCCAGCAGCTTGGAGGAGGGGGCTTACGCCCGGAGCACAGATACGCAGTATTTT
TRBJ2-3 | . | TRBV25-1 | . | CASTQGGGTDTQYF | TGTGCCAGCACCCAGGGGGGCGGGACAGATACGCAGTATTTT
TRBJ2-7 | . | TRBV7-2 | TRBD2 | CASSLGLDRGAYEQYF | TGTGCCAGCAGCTTAGGACTGGACCGGGGGGCCTACGAGCAGTACTTC
TRBJ1-5 | . | TRBV2 | . | CASANRLDQPQHF | TGTGCCAGCGCAAACAGACTGGATCAGCCCCAGCATTTT
TRBJ2-7 | . | TRBV5-1 | . | CASHEPGRVAGEQYF | TGCGCCAGCCACGAGCCTGGACGGGTCGCAGGCGAGCAGTACTTC
TRBJ1-2 | . | TRBV4-3 | TRBD1 | CASSQVQGADYGYTF | TGCGCCAGCAGCCAAGTACAGGGGGCGGACTATGGCTACACCTTC
TRBJ2-7 | . | TRBV7-9 | . | CASSFQGIEQYF | TGTGCCAGCAGCTTCCAGGGGATCGAGCAGTACTTC
TRBJ1-1 | . | TRBV6-5 | TRBD1 | CASRGQGGAFF | TGTGCCAGCAGAGGACAGGGGGGAGCTTTCTTT